This T cell receptor (beta chain) was captured by sequencing in a study of molecular identifiers for immune sequencing clone quantification. Each CDR3 protein is one row after TCRdb ran MiXCR on the PCR reads. Here the sample spans approximately 550,000 distinct CDR3 sequences, about 21% being singletons. Sample: naive CD8+ T cells from blood, with Jurkat cell RNA spiked in. Subset here: FACS-sorted CD8+CD4-CCR7+CD45RA+ naive T cells. The receptor was isolated from a human donor in good health. Some libraries in this study had Jurkat cell RNA spiked in.

The CDR3 here is CASCEQGRTGELFF. CDR3 coding DNA: TGTGCCAGCTGCGAGCAGGGGCGTACCGGGGAGCTGTTTTTT. The chain carries TRBV5-4 and TRBJ2-2; tentatively, D is TRBD1 (6 bases). The V gene's germline CDR1 is SGHNT and CDR2 YYREEE (reference sequence). Trimming removed 7 bases at V and 5 bases at J, with 15 bases between. This CDR3 has 14 amino acids.